The sequence of this T cell receptor beta chain was determined in a study of blood T cell repertoires in COVID-19. Across the whole study: From T cells, B-cell-depleted T cells, or PBMCs came the material, which was cDNA or gDNA.

As originally analysed: Amplified reference gene primers provided the basis for estimating nucleated cell counts. Libraries were prepared by immunoSEQ multiplex PCR; TCRdb keeps only in-frame clonotypes and omits some of them. For V, J and clone size, that table is used; D and trimming come from the DNA. The table includes some 270,000 clones, around 89% detected once. Study members were between roughly 18 and 90 years old and lived in around 24 US regions. Grouping used clinical history reported by participants in a survey and questionnaire. The CDR3 is made up of 15 amino acids. V dropped 0 bases and J dropped 3; count of bases not matched to a gene: 5. The V gene's germline CDR1 is SGHRS and CDR2 YFSETQ.

This sequence was found in a young woman with acute COVID-19. Sequenced material: PBMCs or T cells enriched from blood (not recorded which). This rearrangement joins TRBV5-1 to TRBJ2-7; 8 positions match TRBD2. CDR3 sequence (DNA): TGCGCCAGCAGCTTGGAACCACTAGCGGACTACGAGCAGTACTTC. It yields the protein CASSLEPLADYEQYF.